This T cell receptor (beta chain) was sequenced for a study of lymphopenia after photon versus proton radiotherapy. Study-wide results and caveats: After the lymphocyte nadir, photon-treated repertoires showed oligoclonal expansion, especially of CD8+ Temra cells.

Remarks on this clone: The antigen is undetermined.

The assay was immunoSEQ multiplex PCR, and TCRdb's table has in-frame clones only and misses some. The sample has under 30,000 clones; roughly 90% are singletons. V gave up 0 bases and J gave up 10 bases, with 10 bases separating them. CDR3 length: 13 residues. The germline V gene encodes CDR1 LGHNA and CDR2 YSLEER. The clonotype was recovered from a woman aged 50 to 60 with cholangiocarcinoma. This specimen consisted of peripheral blood, obtained from a patient treated with photon-based radiotherapy. The rearrangement links TRBV4-3 to TRBJ2-1, with D perhaps matching TRBD1 or TRBD2 (5 bases each). As DNA, the CDR3 is TGCGCCAGCAGCCAAGATTGGTGGGGGGAGCAGTTCTTC. As protein: CASSQDWWGEQFF.